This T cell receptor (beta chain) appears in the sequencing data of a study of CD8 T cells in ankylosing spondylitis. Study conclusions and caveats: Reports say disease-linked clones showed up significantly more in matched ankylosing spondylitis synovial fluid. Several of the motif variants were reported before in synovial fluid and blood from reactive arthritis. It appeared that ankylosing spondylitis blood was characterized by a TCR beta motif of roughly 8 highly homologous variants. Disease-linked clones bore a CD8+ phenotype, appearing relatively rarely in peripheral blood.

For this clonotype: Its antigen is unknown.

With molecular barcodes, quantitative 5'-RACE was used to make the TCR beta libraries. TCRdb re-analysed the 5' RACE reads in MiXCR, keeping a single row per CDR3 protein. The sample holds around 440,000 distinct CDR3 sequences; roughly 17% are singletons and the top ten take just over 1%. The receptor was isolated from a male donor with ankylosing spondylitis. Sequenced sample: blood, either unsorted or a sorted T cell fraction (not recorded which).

Here the CDR3 DNA reads TGTGCCAGCACCGCACAGGGGGCTAACTATGGCTACACCTTC. The encoded protein is CASTAQGANYGYTF. This rearrangement joins TRBV6-6 to TRBJ1-2, with 8 positions matching TRBD1. The V gene's germline CDR1 is MNHNY and CDR2 SVGAGI (reference sequence). V lost 7 bases and J lost 0; bases outside the gene matches: 4. This CDR3 spans 14 amino acids.